This T cell receptor beta chain was obtained from a study of vaccination and CD4 T cells after COVID-19. Turning to the study itself: Nasal swab PCR had shown SARS-CoV-2 positivity in the convalescent patients (roughly nine mild cases, one severe case). The post-vaccine samples came a median about 77 days after dose two (range 14 to 241). Each of the control cultures got a CEFX pool, an HIV-1 Nef pool, or no peptide.

With the Oncomine TCR Beta short-read assay, DNA from cultured CD4+ T cells was sequenced. TCRdb reprocessed the PCR reads with MiXCR, giving one entry per CDR3 protein. Counted here are some 16,000 distinct CDR3 sequences, 40% to 50% occurring once; the ten biggest clones make up 3% to 4.5%. Specified treatment: approximately nine-day PBMC culture with coronavirus spike peptide pools or control peptides (ViraFEST assay). Positive tests by PCR, dated March to December 2020, predated US Alpha, Beta and Delta variants. As for this clonotype: Its target is not known.

V lost 3 bases, J lost 0 bases, and 11 bases lay in between. CDR1 ENHRY and CDR2 SYGVKD come from the germline V gene. The CDR3 totals 15 residues. Sequencing was carried out using CD4+ T cells from blood, cultured in vitro. This rearrangement joins TRBV10-3 to TRBJ1-2; TRBD1 is a possible D gene (5 bases). The TCR was taken from a human donor who had recovered from COVID-19. The DNA for the CDR3 is TGTGCCATCAGTGATTCAGGGAATACTAACTATGGCTACACCTTC. Its translation: CAISDSGNTNYGYTF.